A single T cell receptor beta chain is shown here with its context. Its antigen is still unknown. The assay was immunoSEQ multiplex PCR, and TCRdb's table has in-frame clones only and misses some. The data contain roughly 68,000 clones, about four fifths of them singletons. Germline assignment: CDR1 MRHNA and CDR2 SNTAGT. The CDR3 contains 13 residues. V lost 10 bases, J lost 0 bases, and 9 bases lay in between. Indicated time point: baseline, week 1 (first vaccination visit). Treatment specified: pre-vaccination baseline after standard-of-care therapy. New WHO grade 3 or 4 IDH1-mutant, ATRX-lost astrocytomas were present in all donors. The sample belongs to a study of a mutant IDH1 vaccine in newly diagnosed glioma. On the study more broadly: Of the patients given treatment, 62.5% were male and 37.5% were female, and a mean age of around 44 years was recorded. Most had both radiotherapy and temozolomide beforehand; others had only one.

Findings and caveats of the study: It seemed that pseudoprogression was not linked to changes in the top peripheral T cell clonotypes.

The V gene is TRBV6-4, the J gene TRBJ1-4; D remains unclear. The TCR originated in a man over 45 with glioma. Specimen: PBMCs, collected from a glioma patient treated with radiotherapy, temozolomide or both. The CDR3 region is CATAVATNEKLFF. In DNA, the CDR3 is TGTGCCACCGCGGTCGCAACTAATGAAAAACTGTTTTTT.